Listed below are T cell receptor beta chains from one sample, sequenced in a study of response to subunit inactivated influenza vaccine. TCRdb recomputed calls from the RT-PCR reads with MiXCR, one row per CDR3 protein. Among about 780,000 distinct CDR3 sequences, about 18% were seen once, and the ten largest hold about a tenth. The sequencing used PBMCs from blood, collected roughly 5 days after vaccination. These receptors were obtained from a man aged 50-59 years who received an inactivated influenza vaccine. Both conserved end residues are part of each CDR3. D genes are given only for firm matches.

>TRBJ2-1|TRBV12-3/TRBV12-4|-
CASSFYEDNRAEQFF
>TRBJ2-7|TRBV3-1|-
CASSPGGLGTADYEQYF
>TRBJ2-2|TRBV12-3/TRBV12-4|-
CASSFWGPSTGELFF
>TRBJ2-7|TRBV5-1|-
CASNHPRTDPENYEQYF
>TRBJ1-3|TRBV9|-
CASSVASGVGNTIYF
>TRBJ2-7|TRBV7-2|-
CASSIQGGMYEQYF
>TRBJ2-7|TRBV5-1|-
CASSLERGTYEQYF
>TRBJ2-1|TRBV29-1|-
CSAHWTYNEQFF
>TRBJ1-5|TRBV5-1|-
CASSSQLGQPQHF
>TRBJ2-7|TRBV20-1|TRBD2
CSARLAGGPFYEQYF
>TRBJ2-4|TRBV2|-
CASRGRLAKNIQYF
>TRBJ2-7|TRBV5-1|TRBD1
CASSSINRGLDEQYF
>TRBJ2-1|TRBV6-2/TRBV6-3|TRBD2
CASSYSVAGDVNEQFF
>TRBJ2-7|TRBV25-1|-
CASSESLSKPPYEQYF
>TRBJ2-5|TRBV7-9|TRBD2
CASSTQEWRGQETQYF
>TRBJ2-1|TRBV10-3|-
CAIRAGGNEQFF
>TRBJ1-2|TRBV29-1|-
CSVGLRQADGYTF
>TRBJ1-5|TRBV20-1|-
CSGGRLGQPQHF
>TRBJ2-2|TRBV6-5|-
CASSYPGTARGTGELFF
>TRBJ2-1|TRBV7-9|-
CASSLAAPTAYNEQFF
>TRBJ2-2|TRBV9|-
CASSVPDFLEGRSTGELFF
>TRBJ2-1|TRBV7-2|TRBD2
CASSLVTSGVGYEQFF
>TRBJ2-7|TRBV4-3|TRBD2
CASSQEPPTSGSSYEQYF
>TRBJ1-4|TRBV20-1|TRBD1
CSAYPRTGAEKLFF
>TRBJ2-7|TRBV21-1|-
CASSKERRFYEQYF
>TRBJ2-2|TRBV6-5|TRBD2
CASSYSSTSGSVHGELFF
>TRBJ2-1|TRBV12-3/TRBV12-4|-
CASRQGGENEQFF
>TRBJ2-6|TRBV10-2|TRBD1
CASSERQGYSGANVLTF
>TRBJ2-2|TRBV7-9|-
CASSPRGYRNTGELFF
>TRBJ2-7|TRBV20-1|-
CSARTPTDYEQYF
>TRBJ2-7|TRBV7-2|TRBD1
CASSLTGGAEQYF
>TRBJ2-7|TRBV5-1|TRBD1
CASSIATGAVEQYF
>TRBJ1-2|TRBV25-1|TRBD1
CASSVLGGEYGYTF
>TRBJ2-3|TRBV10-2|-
CASSDDRRRSADTQYF
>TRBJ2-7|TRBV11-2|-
CASSLDQRVTGYF
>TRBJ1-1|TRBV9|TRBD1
CASSVGQGAFATEAFF
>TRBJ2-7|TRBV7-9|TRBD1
CASSLLRWGQSSYEQYF
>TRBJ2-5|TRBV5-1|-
CASSTGTTLVQETQYF